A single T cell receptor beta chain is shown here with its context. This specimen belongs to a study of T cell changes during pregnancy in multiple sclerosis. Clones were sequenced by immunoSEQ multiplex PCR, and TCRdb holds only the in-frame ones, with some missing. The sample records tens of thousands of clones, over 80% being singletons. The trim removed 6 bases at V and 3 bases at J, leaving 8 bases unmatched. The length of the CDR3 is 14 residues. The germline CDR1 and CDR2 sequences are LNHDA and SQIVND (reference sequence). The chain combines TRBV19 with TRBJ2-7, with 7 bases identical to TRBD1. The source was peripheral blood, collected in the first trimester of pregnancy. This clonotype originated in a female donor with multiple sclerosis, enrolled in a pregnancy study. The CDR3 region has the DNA TGTGCCAGTAGCATACAGGGGACGATCTACGAGCAGTACTTC. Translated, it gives CASSIQGTIYEQYF. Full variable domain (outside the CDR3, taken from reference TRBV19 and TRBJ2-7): DGGITQSPKYLFRKEGQNVTLSCEQNLNHDAMYWYRQDPGQGLRLIYYSQIVNDFQKGDIAEGYSVSREKKESFPLTVTSAQKNPTAFYLCASSIQGTIYEQYFGPGTRLTVT.